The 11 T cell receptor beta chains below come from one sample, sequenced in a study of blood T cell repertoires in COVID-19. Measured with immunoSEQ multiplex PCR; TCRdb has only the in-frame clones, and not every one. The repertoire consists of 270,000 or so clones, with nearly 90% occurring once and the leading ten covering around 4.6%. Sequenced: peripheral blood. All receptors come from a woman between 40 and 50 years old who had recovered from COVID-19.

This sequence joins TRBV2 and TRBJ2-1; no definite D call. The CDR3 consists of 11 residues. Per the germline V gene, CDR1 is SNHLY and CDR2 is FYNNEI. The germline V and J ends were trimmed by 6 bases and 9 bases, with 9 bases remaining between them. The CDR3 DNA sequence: TGTGCCAGCAGGGTGCAGGTTGAGCAGTTCTTC. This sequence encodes CASRVQVEQFF. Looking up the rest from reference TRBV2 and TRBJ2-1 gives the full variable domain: EPEVTQTPSHQVTQMGQEVILRCVPISNHLYFYWYRQILGQKVEFLVSFYNNEISEKSEIFDDQFSVERPDGSNFTLKIRSTKLEDSAMYFCASRVQVEQFFGPGTRLTVL.

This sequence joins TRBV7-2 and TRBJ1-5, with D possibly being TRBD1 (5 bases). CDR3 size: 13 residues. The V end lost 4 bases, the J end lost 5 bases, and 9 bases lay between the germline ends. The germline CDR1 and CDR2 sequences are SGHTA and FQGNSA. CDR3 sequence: CASSSDRDQPQHF. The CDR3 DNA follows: TGTGCCAGCAGCTCCGACAGAGATCAGCCCCAGCATTTT.

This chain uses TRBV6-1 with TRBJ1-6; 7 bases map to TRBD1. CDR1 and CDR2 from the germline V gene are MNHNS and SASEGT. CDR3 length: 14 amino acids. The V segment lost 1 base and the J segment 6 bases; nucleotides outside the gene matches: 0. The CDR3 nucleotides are TGTGCCAGCAGTGAAGGACAGGGTAATTCACCCCTCCACTTT. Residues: CASSEGQGNSPLHF.

The CDR3 DNA is TGCGCCAGCAGCACGGACAGGGCGTCTAACTATGGCTACACCTTC. Translated: CASSTDRASNYGYTF. The chain joins TRBV4-1 to TRBJ1-2; 8 bases map to TRBD1. Unmatched junction bases numbered 5, after V lost 5 bases and J lost 0 bases. Germline V gene lookup returns CDR1 MGHRA and CDR2 YSYEKL. This CDR3 has 15 amino acids.

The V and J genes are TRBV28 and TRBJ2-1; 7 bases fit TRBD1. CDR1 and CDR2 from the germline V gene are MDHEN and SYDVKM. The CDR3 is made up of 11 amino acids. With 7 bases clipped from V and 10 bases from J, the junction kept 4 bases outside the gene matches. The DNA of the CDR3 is TGTGCCAGCACGGACAGGTGGGAGCAGTTCTTC. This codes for CASTDRWEQFF.

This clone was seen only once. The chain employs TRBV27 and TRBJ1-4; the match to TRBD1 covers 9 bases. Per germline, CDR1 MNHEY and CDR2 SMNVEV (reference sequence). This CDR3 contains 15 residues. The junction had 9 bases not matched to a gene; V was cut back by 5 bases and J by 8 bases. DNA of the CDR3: TGTGCCAGCAGTGCCACCGGGACAGGGAGGGAAAAACTGTTTTTT. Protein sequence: CASSATGTGREKLFF.

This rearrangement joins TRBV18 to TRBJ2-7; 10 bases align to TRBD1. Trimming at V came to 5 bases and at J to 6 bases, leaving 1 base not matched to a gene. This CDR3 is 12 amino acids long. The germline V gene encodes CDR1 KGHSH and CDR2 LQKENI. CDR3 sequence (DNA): TGTGCCAGCTCAAGGACAGGGGGCGAGCAGTACTTC. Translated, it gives CASSRTGGEQYF.

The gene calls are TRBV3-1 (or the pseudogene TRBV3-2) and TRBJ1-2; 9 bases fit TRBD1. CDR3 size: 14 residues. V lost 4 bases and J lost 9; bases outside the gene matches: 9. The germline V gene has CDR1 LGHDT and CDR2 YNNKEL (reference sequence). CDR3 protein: CASSRGTGTWSYTF. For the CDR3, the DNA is TGTGCCAGCAGCCGCGGGACAGGGACCTGGAGCTACACCTTC.

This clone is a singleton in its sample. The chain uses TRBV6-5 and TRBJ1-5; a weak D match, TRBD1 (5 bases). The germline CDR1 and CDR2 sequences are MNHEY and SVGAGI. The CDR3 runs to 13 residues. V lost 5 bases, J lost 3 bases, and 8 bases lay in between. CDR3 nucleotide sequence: TGTGCCAGCAGTAGGGGCCTCAATCAGCCCCAGCATTTT. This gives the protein CASSRGLNQPQHF.

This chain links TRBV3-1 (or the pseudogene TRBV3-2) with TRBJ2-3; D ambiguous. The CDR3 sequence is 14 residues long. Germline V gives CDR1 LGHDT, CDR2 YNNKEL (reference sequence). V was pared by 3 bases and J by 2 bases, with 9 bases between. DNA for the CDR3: TGTGCCAGCAGCCATGCTAGGTACACAGATACGCAGTATTTT. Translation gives CASSHARYTDTQYF.

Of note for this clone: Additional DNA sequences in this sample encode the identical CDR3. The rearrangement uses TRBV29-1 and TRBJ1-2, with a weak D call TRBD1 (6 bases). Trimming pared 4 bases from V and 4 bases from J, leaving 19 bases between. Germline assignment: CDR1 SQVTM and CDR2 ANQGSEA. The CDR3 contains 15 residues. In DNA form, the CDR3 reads TGCAGCGTTGGAGGACAGCCTCTGATGGTCTATGGCTACACCTTC. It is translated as CSVGGQPLMVYGYTF.